These 26 T cell receptor beta chains originate from one sample sequenced in a study of Tregs in tolerant kidney transplant recipients. Some clones are missing from TCRdb's copy, which holds only in-frame ones; the method was immunoSEQ multiplex PCR. The sample shows over 50,000 clones, 83% of them seen only once. The sequenced material came from CD4+ T cells from blood. These receptors were taken from a human donor in good health.

This clone appeared a single time. V gene TRBV5-1 combines with J gene TRBJ2-1; 11 bases align to TRBD2. The CDR3 contains 14 residues. The J segment lost 7 bases and the V segment lost 4 bases, leaving 4 bases of the junction unmatched. From germline, CDR1 is SGHRS and CDR2 YFSETQ. The CDR3 protein is CASSPTSGTNEQFF. DNA for the CDR3: TGCGCCAGCAGCCCGACTAGCGGGACAAATGAGCAGTTCTTC.

The gene calls are TRBV6-5 and TRBJ1-1, with D hard to call. V gave up 5 bases and J gave up 8 bases, with 12 bases separating them. Germline values: CDR1 MNHEY, CDR2 SVGAGI. This CDR3 is 12 amino acids long. As DNA, the CDR3 is TGTGCCAGCAGTGCCAACAAGGGAGAAGCTTTCTTT. Translating it yields CASSANKGEAFF.

The chain is built from TRBV7-3 and TRBJ1-1; D call uncertain. The CDR3 has 14 amino acids. The ends were cut back, 2 bases at V and 1 base at J, with 8 bases in the middle. The germline V gene encodes CDR1 SGHTA and CDR2 FQGTGA. Here the CDR3 reads CASSLGSANTEAFF. In DNA form, the CDR3 reads TGTGCCAGCAGCTTAGGGTCGGCGAACACTGAAGCTTTCTTT.

CDR3 nucleotides: TGTGCCAGCACCCCCCCGGGGGTGAGCGAGCAGTACTTC. Encoded protein: CASTPPGVSEQYF. The chain is built from TRBV6-5 and TRBJ2-7, with a tentative D call TRBD2 (6 bases). In germline, CDR1 is MNHEY, CDR2 SVGAGI. Trimming removed 7 bases at V and 6 bases at J, with 16 bases between. The CDR3 contains 13 residues.

This clone is a singleton in its sample. V usage is TRBV7-2 and J usage is TRBJ2-7; 8 positions agree with TRBD2. The CDR3 has 14 residues. J gave up 7 bases and V 5 bases, and 10 bases lay outside the gene matches. Per the germline V gene, CDR1 is SGHTA and CDR2 is FQGNSA. CDR3 in DNA: TGTGCCAGCAGCGATAGCGGGGTGGGGCGGGAGCAGTACTTC. Its protein product is CASSDSGVGREQYF. The complete variable domain, with remaining parts taken from reference TRBV7-2 and TRBJ2-7, reads GAGVSQSPSNKVTEKGKDVELRCDPISGHTALYWYRQSLGQGLEFLIYFQGNSAPDKSGLPSDRFSAERTGGSVSTLTIQRTQQEDSAVYLCASSDSGVGREQYFGPGTRLTVT.

The chain carries TRBV11-3 and TRBJ2-4; 8 bases align to TRBD1. Germline CDR1 and CDR2: SGHNT and YENEEA. CDR3 length: 16 amino acids. Trimming took 5 bases from V and 1 from J; bases not matched to a gene: 7. The DNA for the CDR3 is TGTGCCAGCAGCCCTGGACAGGGAATCGCCAAAAACATTCAGTACTTC. The encoded protein is CASSPGQGIAKNIQYF.

J is TRBJ2-2 and V is TRBV29-1; the D is unclear. Trimming stripped 5 bases from V and 6 bases from J, with 13 bases between. Germline CDR1 and CDR2: SQVTM and ANQGSEA. CDR3 size: 13 residues. CDR3 sequence reads: CSVSISLAGELFF. The CDR3 DNA reads TGCAGCGTTTCTATTAGCTTGGCCGGGGAGCTGTTTTTT.

By its share, this clone is medium-sized (0.01 to 0.1%). The CDR3 bases are TGTGCCAGCAGTGACAGGGTGGAAGGGTATGGCTACACCTTC. Amino acids: CASSDRVEGYGYTF. This chain links TRBV2 with TRBJ1-2; a possible D gene is TRBD1 (5 bases). The CDR3 has 14 residues. Looked up from germline, CDR1 is SNHLY and CDR2 is FYNNEI. V gave up 3 bases and J gave up 5 bases, with 13 bases separating them.

The chain employs TRBV28 and TRBJ1-2; tentatively, D is TRBD1 (6 bases). Germline V gene sequence: CDR1 MDHEN, CDR2 SYDVKM. The CDR3 covers 17 residues. With 2 bases removed from V and 5 bases from J, the gap between germline ends came to 21 bases. The CDR3 loop reads CASSLPQGPRTLYGYTF. In DNA form, the CDR3 reads TGTGCCAGCAGTTTACCACAGGGCCCCAGAACCCTTTATGGCTACACCTTC.

The table lists this clone with a count of one. J is TRBJ1-5 and V is TRBV30, with D uncertain. The CDR3 sequence is 12 residues long. CDR1 is GTSNPN and CDR2 is SVGIG in the germline V gene (reference sequence). V was pared by 2 bases and J by 4 bases, with 6 bases between. CDR3 bases: TGTGCCTGGAGTAAGCGGAATCAGCCCCAGCATTTT. As protein: CAWSKRNQPQHF.

The chain combines TRBV5-1 with TRBJ1-2; unclear D gene. With 0 bases removed from V and 4 bases from J, the gap between germline ends came to 10 bases. Germline CDR1 is SGHRS and CDR2 is YFSETQ. This CDR3 is built from 14 residues. CDR3 in DNA: TGCGCCAGCAGCTTGGGGGAGAGGAGCTATGGCTACACCTTC. Its protein product is CASSLGERSYGYTF.

As DNA, the CDR3 is TGTGCCAGCAGCCGGACCCAGGTTAAAGAGACCCAGTACTTC. Protein product: CASSRTQVKETQYF. The chain couples TRBV7-2 to TRBJ2-5; D is undetermined. The V end was cut by 5 bases, the J end by 3 bases, with 13 bases between. CDR1 and CDR2 (germline): SGHTA, FQGNSA. The CDR3 sequence is 14 residues long.

The chain employs TRBV7-3 and TRBJ2-1; perhaps TRBD2 as D (6 bases). The CDR3 contains 13 residues. V lost 2 bases and J lost 4, with 6 bases in between. Germline V gene sequence: CDR1 SGHTA, CDR2 FQGTGA. This chain's CDR3 is CASSLGLYNEQFF. The CDR3, as DNA: TGTGCCAGCAGCTTAGGACTATACAATGAGCAGTTCTTC.

The chain is built from TRBV27 and TRBJ2-1; 10 nucleotides line up with TRBD2. In germline, CDR1 is MNHEY, CDR2 SMNVEV (reference sequence). The J segment lost 9 bases and the V segment lost 5 bases, leaving 10 bases of the junction unmatched. This CDR3 region has 15 residues. The CDR3 coding sequence is TGTGCCAGCAGTCGAGTTAGCGGGGGGCATGGTGAGCAGTTCTTC. Translation: CASSRVSGGHGEQFF.

The chain employs TRBV9 and TRBJ2-1; D may be TRBD2 (5 bases). Germline V gives CDR1 SGDLS, CDR2 YYNGEE. The ends were cut back, 0 bases at V and 8 bases at J, with 9 bases in the middle. The CDR3 covers 13 residues. This CDR3 reads CASSVAGSDEQFF. The CDR3, as DNA: TGTGCCAGCAGCGTAGCTGGGAGCGATGAGCAGTTCTTC. The whole variable domain, filled in from reference TRBV9 and TRBJ2-1, reads DSGVTQTPKHLITATGQRVTLRCSPRSGDLSVYWYQQSLDQGLQFLIQYYNGEERAKGNILERFSAQQFPDLHSELNLSSLELGDSALYFCASSVAGSDEQFFGPGTRLTVL.

The genes are TRBV25-1 and TRBJ2-2; no firm D call. The CDR3 contains 14 residues. V was pared by 5 bases and J by 0 bases, with 7 bases between. Germline V lookup: CDR1 MGHDK, CDR2 SYGVNS. CDR3 coding DNA: TGTGCCAGCAGTAAGGACGCGAACACCGGGGAGCTGTTTTTT. The encoded protein is CASSKDANTGELFF.

The rearrangement links TRBV10-3 to TRBJ1-1, with D perhaps matching TRBD1 (5 bases). The ends were cut back, 4 bases at V and 1 base at J, with 10 bases in the middle. This CDR3 is built from 14 residues. CDR1 and CDR2 from the germline V gene are ENHRY and SYGVKD. CDR3 bases: TGTGCCATCAGTGGGGAGACAGAGAACACTGAAGCTTTCTTT. Protein sequence: CAISGETENTEAFF.

The chain joins TRBV7-3 to TRBJ2-2; D is unresolved. Germline V CDR1 and CDR2: SGHTA, FQGTGA. This CDR3 is 13 amino acids long. Trimming removed 3 bases at V and 7 bases at J, with 9 bases between. The DNA for the CDR3 is TGTGCCAGCAGCTTTGCTAGTGACGGGGAGCTGTTTTTT. Its translation: CASSFASDGELFF.

The chain recombines TRBV19 with TRBJ1-3, with a weak D call TRBD1 (6 bases). The CDR3 spans 15 residues. V dropped 7 bases and J dropped 0 bases, with 13 bases sitting between them. Germline CDR1 reads LNHDA; CDR2 reads SQIVND (reference sequence). The DNA for the CDR3 is TGTGCCAGTAACGGGATACAGGGCTCTGGAAACACCATATATTTT. Its protein product is CASNGIQGSGNTIYF.

The chain joins TRBV5-6 to TRBJ2-7; 10 positions agree with TRBD1. The germline V gene encodes CDR1 SGHDT and CDR2 YYEEEE. Germline trimming cut 0 bases from V and 6 bases from J; bases unmatched to any gene: 9. The CDR3 is made up of 16 amino acids. The CDR3 loop is CASSLAGTGVFGEQYF. The CDR3 nucleotides read TGTGCCAGCAGCTTGGCGGGGACAGGGGTGTTTGGCGAGCAGTACTTC.

The rearrangement links TRBV4-3 to TRBJ1-2, with D maybe TRBD1 (5 bases). Looked up from germline, CDR1 is LGHNA and CDR2 is YSLEER. The CDR3 sequence is 15 residues long. V lost 1 base, J lost 4 bases, and 13 bases lay in between. The CDR3 reads CASSQGTGLSYGYTF. DNA for the CDR3: TGCGCCAGCAGCCAAGGAACGGGACTGAGCTATGGCTACACCTTC.

The CDR3 DNA follows: TGTGCCAGCTCACCAGGAGGAGGGACCGGGGAGCTGTTTTTT. Its translation: CASSPGGGTGELFF. This chain joins TRBV18 and TRBJ2-2; TRBD2 is a possible D gene (6 bases). CDR1 and CDR2 (germline): KGHSH, LQKENI. Trimming shortened V by 2 bases and J by 5 bases, and 9 bases separated the two germline ends. This CDR3 has 14 residues.

V is TRBV30 and J is TRBJ2-1; possibly TRBD1 for D (6 bases). V shed 7 bases and J shed 10 bases, with 17 bases lying between them. This CDR3 region has 12 residues. CDR1 and CDR2 from the germline V gene are GTSNPN and SVGIG (reference sequence). The chain's CDR3 is CAFSPGTPEQFF. The CDR3 nucleotides read TGTGCCTTCAGCCCCGGGACACCAGAGCAGTTCTTC.

The V call is TRBV5-1, the J call TRBJ2-7, with D perhaps assigned TRBD1 or TRBD2 (5 bases each). The CDR3 contains 13 residues. Germline CDR1 is SGHRS and CDR2 is YFSETQ. V shed 5 bases and J shed 1 base, with 10 bases lying between them. CDR3 in amino acids: CASSEGPSYEQYF. The CDR3 coding sequence is TGCGCCAGCAGTGAGGGACCGTCCTACGAGCAGTACTTC.

The rearrangement uses TRBV5-8 and TRBJ2-3; TRBD2 is a possible D gene (6 bases). Germline CDR1 and CDR2: SGHTS and YDEGEE. V shed 9 bases and J shed 2 bases, with 13 bases lying between them. The CDR3 runs 13 residues. The CDR3 loop is CANGGDHTDTQYF. The CDR3 nucleotides read TGTGCCAACGGAGGGGACCACACAGATACGCAGTATTTT.

CDR3 sequence reads: CASSIRQAAGPGELFF. CDR3 in DNA: TGTGCCAGTAGTATACGACAGGCCGCCGGTCCCGGGGAGCTGTTTTTT. The J gene is TRBJ2-2, the V gene TRBV19; D might be TRBD1 (6 bases). V was shortened by 2 bases and J by 6 bases, with 16 bases between the two germline ends. The CDR3 has 16 amino acids. Germline CDR1 is LNHDA and CDR2 is SQIVND (reference sequence).